The 25 T cell receptor beta chains in this list originate from one sample, sequenced in a study of T cell responses to AZD1222 COVID-19 vaccine. Some clones are missing from TCRdb's copy, which holds only in-frame ones; the method was immunoSEQ multiplex PCR. The data contain around 110,000 clones, 87% of them singletons. The specimen comprised peripheral blood, sampled on day 0 of AZD1222 vaccination. These TCRs come from an adult in good health.

The table lists this clone with a few counts. The DNA of the CDR3 is TGTGCCAGCAGTACGAGGGGAGCCGGGACGCCCCAGCATTTT. Translating it yields CASSTRGAGTPQHF. The chain has TRBV6-5 and TRBJ1-5; the D gene is possibly TRBD1 (5 bases). Germline CDR1 reads MNHEY; CDR2 reads SVGAGI. The CDR3 runs 14 residues. V was pared by 5 bases and J by 9 bases, with 17 bases between.

Note on this clone: Sequence at one end of the junction differs from germline and may be a read error. This chain links TRBV5-4 with TRBJ2-3; 13 bases are shared with TRBD2. The germline CDR1 and CDR2 sequences are SGHNT and YYREEE (reference sequence). CDR3 length equals 16 residues. CDR3 sequence: CASSPTSGGATYTQYF. In DNA form, the CDR3 reads TGTGCCAGCAGCCCCACTAGCGGGGGGGCCACATATACGCAGTATTTT.

The genes are TRBV27 and TRBJ1-5; possibly TRBD1 for D (5 bases). CDR1 and CDR2 from the germline V gene are MNHEY and SMNVEV (reference sequence). V lost 6 bases, J lost 7 bases, and 16 bases lay in between. The CDR3 loop spans 14 amino acids. The CDR3 bases are TGTGCCAGCAGCCTAATCGGCGGGACCCAGCCCCAGCATTTT. It specifies CASSLIGGTQPQHF.

The rearrangement links TRBV18 to TRBJ1-6; D may be TRBD1 (6 bases). Germline V gives CDR1 KGHSH, CDR2 LQKENI. This CDR3 is 14 amino acids long. With 4 bases removed from V and 7 bases from J, the gap between germline ends came to 11 bases. The CDR3 loop reads CASSLDRVNSPLHF. The CDR3 DNA sequence: TGTGCCAGCTCACTGGACAGAGTAAATTCACCCCTCCACTTT.

The rearrangement joins TRBV7-9 to TRBJ1-2, with D tentatively TRBD1 (6 bases). The CDR3 is made up of 13 amino acids. Trimming removed 1 base at V and 14 bases at J, with 17 bases between. The V gene's germline CDR1 is SEHNR and CDR2 FQNEAQ (reference sequence). CDR3 region: CASSLGPAQDSTF. CDR3 bases: TGTGCCAGCAGCTTAGGGCCGGCGCAGGACAGTACCTTC.

This chain connects TRBV19 to TRBJ1-1, with 9 bases matching TRBD1. This CDR3 contains 16 residues. V shed 3 bases and J 1 base; nucleotides not matched to a gene: 6. Germline CDR1 is LNHDA and CDR2 is SQIVND (reference sequence). The CDR3 sequence: CASSILSGQGNTEAFF. The CDR3 region has the DNA TGTGCCAGTAGTATCCTCTCGGGACAGGGGAACACTGAAGCTTTCTTT.

The rearrangement uses TRBV19 and TRBJ2-1; 16 bases line up with TRBD2. CDR1 is LNHDA, CDR2 SQIVND, per germline (reference sequence). This CDR3 is built from 17 residues. J was trimmed by 9 bases and V by 1 base; bases with no gene match: 6. DNA of the CDR3: TGTGCCAGTAGTATAGGGGGACTAGCGGGAGGGACGGGTGAGCAGTTCTTC. Its protein product is CASSIGGLAGGTGEQFF.

This clone occurred once. The chain is built from TRBV5-6 and TRBJ2-3, with D possibly called TRBD1 or TRBD2 (6 bases each). The CDR3 sequence is 14 residues long. V gave up 1 base and J gave up 4 bases, with 10 bases separating them. Germline CDR1 is SGHDT and CDR2 is YYEEEE. The CDR3 reads CASSLWGAPDTQYF. The CDR3 nucleotides read TGTGCCAGCAGCTTGTGGGGGGCCCCAGATACGCAGTATTTT.

This chain joins TRBV28 and TRBJ1-2, with D perhaps matching TRBD1 (5 bases). V shed 3 bases and J shed 0 bases, with 8 bases lying between them. Germline V gene lookup returns CDR1 MDHEN and CDR2 SYDVKM. CDR3 length: 14 residues. CDR3 coding DNA: TGTGCCAGCAGTTTCCGGGACCCTAACTATGGCTACACCTTC. Its protein is CASSFRDPNYGYTF.

V gene TRBV7-2 combines with J gene TRBJ2-5; D is perhaps TRBD2 (6 bases). The V end lost 5 bases, the J end lost 4 bases, and 14 bases lay between the germline ends. The length of the CDR3 is 14 residues. Germline V gene lookup returns CDR1 SGHTA and CDR2 FQGNSA. The CDR3 DNA follows: TGTGCCAGCAGCCCTCAATTAGCGGTAGAGACCCAGTACTTC. It codes for CASSPQLAVETQYF.

V usage is TRBV11-2 and J usage is TRBJ1-2, with 9 bases matching TRBD1. Trimming cost V 4 bases and J 8 bases; bases outside gene matches: 5. Per the germline V gene, CDR1 is SGHAT and CDR2 is FQNNGV. There are 13 residues in the CDR3. CDR3 sequence reads: CASSSQGAGGYTF. The CDR3 nucleotides read TGTGCCAGCAGCTCACAGGGGGCAGGGGGCTACACCTTC.

The rearrangement uses TRBV2 and TRBJ1-5; the D gene is possibly TRBD1 (5 bases). There are 13 residues in the CDR3. V lost 8 bases to trimming and J lost 7 bases, with 15 bases between them. Germline assignment: CDR1 SNHLY and CDR2 FYNNEI. Here the CDR3 DNA reads TGTGCCAGCGGAACAGGTACAAGACAGCCCCAGCATTTT. It yields the protein CASGTGTRQPQHF.

The genes are TRBV28 and TRBJ1-2; D is uncertain. From germline, CDR1 is MDHEN and CDR2 SYDVKM. Trimming took off 4 bases at V and 2 bases at J, with 5 bases between the two ends. The CDR3 loop spans 12 amino acids. DNA for the CDR3: TGTGCCAGCAGTTCGCAGAACTATGGCTACACCTTC. Translation: CASSSQNYGYTF.

The chain has TRBV3-1 (or the pseudogene TRBV3-2) and TRBJ2-1; D possibly corresponds to TRBD2 (5 bases). The CDR3 runs to 13 residues. Germline CDR1 LGHDT, CDR2 YNNKEL (reference sequence). V lost 4 bases, J lost 9 bases, and 13 bases lay in between. The CDR3 bases are TGTGCCAGCAGCCCGGGCGCCCGGGGTGAGCAGTTCTTC. This sequence encodes CASSPGARGEQFF.

This rearrangement joins TRBV6-5 to TRBJ2-2; no firm D call. The ends were cut back, 2 bases at V and 3 bases at J, with 7 bases in the middle. The CDR3 is made up of 14 amino acids. Germline CDR1 and CDR2: MNHEY and SVGAGI. In DNA, the CDR3 is TGTGCCAGCAGTTACGGTACAGACACCGGGGAGCTGTTTTTT. This sequence encodes CASSYGTDTGELFF.

The V call is TRBV5-8, the J call TRBJ1-3, with D tentatively TRBD1 (6 bases). CDR1 and CDR2 from the germline V gene are SGHTS and YDEGEE. This CDR3 has 15 amino acids. V lost 0 bases, J lost 4 bases, and 11 bases lay in between. The CDR3 DNA sequence: TGTGCCAGCAGCTTGGCGTGGGGGCCAGGAAACACCATATATTTT. Translated, it gives CASSLAWGPGNTIYF. Combining the CDR3 with reference TRBV5-8 and TRBJ1-3 gives the whole variable domain EAGVTQSPTHLIKTRGQQATLRCSPISGHTSVYWYQQALGLGLQFLLWYDEGEERNRGNFPPRFSGRQFPNYSSELNVNALELEDSALYLCASSLAWGPGNTIYFGEGSWLTVV.

The chain is built from TRBV28 and TRBJ1-2; D may be TRBD1 (6 bases). Trimming took 10 bases from V and 4 from J, leaving 16 bases between them. Per the germline V gene, CDR1 is MDHEN and CDR2 is SYDVKM. There are 13 residues in the CDR3. The CDR3 loop reads CAIYRDIGYGYTF. In DNA form, the CDR3 reads TGTGCCATCTACAGGGATATTGGCTATGGCTACACCTTC.

This chain links TRBV7-3 with TRBJ1-1; TRBD1 might be the D (5 bases). V lost 5 bases and J 6 bases, leaving 13 bases between the germline ends. CDR1 SGHTA and CDR2 FQGTGA come from the germline V gene. The CDR3 loop spans 13 amino acids. The CDR3 loop reads CASSMGLGAEAFF. CDR3 nucleotide sequence: TGTGCCAGCAGCATGGGACTCGGGGCTGAAGCTTTCTTT. Based on the CDR3 plus reference TRBV7-3 and TRBJ1-1, the full variable domain is GAGVSQTPSNKVTEKGKYVELRCDPISGHTALYWYRQSLGQGPEFLIYFQGTGAADDSGLPNDRFFAVRPEGSVSTLKIQRTERGDSAVYLCASSMGLGAEAFFGQGTRLTVV.

In this sample, this clone turned up once. This chain links TRBV6-4 with TRBJ2-3; D not certain. Germline V lookup: CDR1 MRHNA, CDR2 SNTAGT. Trimming left V 6 bases short and J 3 bases short, with 10 bases between. There are 13 residues in the CDR3. CDR3 coding DNA: TGTGCCAGCAGGAAGGCTGAGACAGATACGCAGTATTTT. It codes for CASRKAETDTQYF.

A single count supports this clone. The gene calls are TRBV2 and TRBJ2-1; D remains unclear. Germline-derived CDR1 and CDR2 are SNHLY and FYNNEI. Trimming removed 0 bases from V and 9 bases from J, with 12 bases in between. The CDR3 totals 14 residues. CDR3 residues: CASSEAPGQAEQFF. The DNA for the CDR3 is TGTGCCAGCAGTGAAGCCCCCGGTCAGGCTGAGCAGTTCTTC.

The chain couples TRBV15 to TRBJ1-1; no clear D. The CDR3 has 14 amino acids. Trimming stripped 0 bases from V and 0 bases from J, with 5 bases between. CDR1 LNHNV and CDR2 YYDKDF come from the germline V gene (reference sequence). CDR3 sequence (DNA): TGTGCCACCAGCAGAGACTCAATGAACACTGAAGCTTTCTTT. Amino acid sequence: CATSRDSMNTEAFF.

This chain connects TRBV5-1 to TRBJ2-1; no reliable D call. The CDR3 contains 14 residues. Trimming pared 8 bases from V and 8 bases from J, leaving 20 bases between. CDR1 is SGHRS, CDR2 YFSETQ, per germline. The CDR3 region has the DNA TGCGCCAGTGCCCGGGCCAACCGCCGCGATGAGCAGTTCTTC. Protein product: CASARANRRDEQFF.

The rearrangement joins TRBV7-7 to TRBJ2-7; no clear D gene. The ends were cut back, 3 bases at V and 6 bases at J, with 12 bases in the middle. The CDR3 runs to 13 residues. The germline V gene has CDR1 SSHAT and CDR2 FNYEAQ (reference sequence). The CDR3 nucleotides are TGTGCCAGCAGCTTCAGTGTGAGGAGCGAGCAGTACTTC. It yields the protein CASSFSVRSEQYF.

V and J are TRBV5-4 and TRBJ2-3; 8 bases line up with TRBD2. Germline lookup yields CDR1 SGHNT and CDR2 YYREEE (reference sequence). After removal of 4 bases from V and 8 bases from J, the junction contained 12 bases not matched to a gene. The CDR3 sequence is 15 residues long. As DNA, the CDR3 is TGTGCCAGCAGCCCCCCGGGACTAGTAGAGGGTACGCAGTATTTT. This gives the protein CASSPPGLVEGTQYF.

The rearrangement joins TRBV6-5 to TRBJ1-4; D call uncertain. The V end lost 7 bases, the J end lost 0 bases, and 9 bases lay between the germline ends. Germline CDR1 reads MNHEY; CDR2 reads SVGAGI. This CDR3 is built from 14 residues. The CDR3 DNA follows: TGTGCCAGCATCGACGGGGCAACTAATGAAAAACTGTTTTTT. Translation gives CASIDGATNEKLFF.